The next 2 T cell receptor beta chains were all read from a single sample in a study of control samples from healthy donors and cancer patients. The protocol was immunoSEQ multiplex PCR, while the TCRdb copy is restricted to in-frame clones and leaves out a portion. The table has over 100,000 clones, about 93% seen once. The material sequenced was blood. These receptors came from a man aged 40-49 years in good health.

A remark on this clone: Other DNA sequences of this sample code for an identical CDR3. The J gene is TRBJ1-3, the V gene TRBV3-1 (or the pseudogene TRBV3-2); 8 nucleotides match TRBD1. Unmatched junction bases numbered 1, after V lost 3 bases and J lost 0 bases. Germline lookup yields CDR1 LGHDT and CDR2 YNNKEL (reference sequence). This CDR3 is built from 15 residues. The CDR3 DNA reads as TGTGCCAGCAGCCAGGACAGGGCCTCTGGAAACACCATATATTTT. Translation: CASSQDRASGNTIYF.

The chain has TRBV30 and TRBJ2-5; D not resolved. V dropped 3 bases and J dropped 2 bases, with 4 bases sitting between them. Germline V lookup: CDR1 GTSNPN, CDR2 SVGIG (reference sequence). The CDR3 spans 11 residues. CDR3 coding DNA: TGTGCCTGGAGCCATCAAGAGACCCAGTACTTC. Translating it yields CAWSHQETQYF.